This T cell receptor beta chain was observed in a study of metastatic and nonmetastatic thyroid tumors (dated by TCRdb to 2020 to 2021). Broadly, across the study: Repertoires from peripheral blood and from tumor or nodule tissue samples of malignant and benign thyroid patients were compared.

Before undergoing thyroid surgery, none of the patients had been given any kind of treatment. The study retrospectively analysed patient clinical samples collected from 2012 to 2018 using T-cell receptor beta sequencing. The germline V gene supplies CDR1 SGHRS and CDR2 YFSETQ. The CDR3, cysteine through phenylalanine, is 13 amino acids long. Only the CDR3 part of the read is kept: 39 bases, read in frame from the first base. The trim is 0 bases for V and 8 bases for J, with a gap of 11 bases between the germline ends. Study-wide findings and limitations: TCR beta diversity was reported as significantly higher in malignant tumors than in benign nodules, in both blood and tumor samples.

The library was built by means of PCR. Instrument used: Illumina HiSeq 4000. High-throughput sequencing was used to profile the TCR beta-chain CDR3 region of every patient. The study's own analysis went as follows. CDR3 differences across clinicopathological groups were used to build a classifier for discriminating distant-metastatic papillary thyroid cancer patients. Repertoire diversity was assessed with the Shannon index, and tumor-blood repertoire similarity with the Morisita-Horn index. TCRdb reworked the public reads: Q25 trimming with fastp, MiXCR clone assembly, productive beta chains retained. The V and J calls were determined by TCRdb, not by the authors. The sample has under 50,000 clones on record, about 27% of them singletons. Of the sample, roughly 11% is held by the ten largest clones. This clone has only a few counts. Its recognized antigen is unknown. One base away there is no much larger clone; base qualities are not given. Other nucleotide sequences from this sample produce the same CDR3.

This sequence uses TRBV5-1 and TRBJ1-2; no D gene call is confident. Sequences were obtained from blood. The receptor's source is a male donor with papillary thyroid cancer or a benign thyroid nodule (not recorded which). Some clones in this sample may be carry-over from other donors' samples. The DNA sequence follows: TGCGCCAGCAGCTTGGCCGAGGGAGACGGCTACACCTTC. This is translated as CASSLAEGDGYTF.